One sample yielded the 2 T cell receptor beta chains listed below, sequenced in a study of blood T cells in healthy people across ages. Through a sample-barcoded 5' primer and a J-beta primer mix, a second PCR was run for about 6 to 11 cycles. From the 5' RACE reads, TCRdb called clonotypes with MiXCR, one entry per CDR3 protein. The sample holds 780,000 or so distinct CDR3 sequences; roughly 50% are singletons and the top ten take roughly 25%. The sequencing input was blood. The source is a man aged 35 to 55 in good health.

The CDR3 spells CASSAGTPRSNYEQYF. The CDR3 DNA reads TGTGCCAGCAGTGCCGGGACACCCCGCAGTAACTACGAGCAGTACTTC. This chain uses TRBV27 with TRBJ2-7, with D perhaps TRBD1 (6 bases). Looked up from germline, CDR1 is MNHEY and CDR2 is SMNVEV (reference sequence). There are 16 residues in the CDR3. Trimming took off 5 bases at V and 3 bases at J, with 20 bases between the two ends.

The J gene is TRBJ2-5, the V gene TRBV7-3; perhaps D is TRBD1 or TRBD2 (5 bases each). The CDR3 runs to 14 residues. V lost 0 bases and J 2 bases, leaving 7 bases between the germline ends. CDR1 is SGHTA and CDR2 is FQGTGA in the germline V gene. In nucleotides, the CDR3 is TGTGCCAGCAGCTTAACTTGGGGGCAAGAGACCCAGTACTTC. Protein sequence: CASSLTWGQETQYF.